What follows are 6 T cell receptor beta chains derived from one specimen sequenced in a study of identical twins. From the 5' RACE reads, TCRdb called clonotypes with MiXCR, one entry per CDR3 protein. The sample contains hundreds of thousands of distinct CDR3 sequences, less than 25% of which appear only once. The same data also went into a second study, on T cells expressing NK-cell markers.

Sequenced material: CD4+ T cells sorted from blood. These receptors were collected from a woman aged 18-29 years in good health.

This clonotype came up a few times. The V call is TRBV12-3 or TRBV12-4, the J call TRBJ2-1, with 13 bases matching TRBD2. This CDR3 has 17 residues. V was pared by 2 bases and J by 9 bases, with 10 bases of the junction left unmatched. This CDR3 is CASSLHQLAGGPGEQFF. CDR3 bases: TGTGCCAGCAGTTTACACCAACTAGCGGGAGGGCCCGGTGAGCAGTTCTTC.

In its sample, this clonotype was seen a few times. V is TRBV5-5 and J is TRBJ2-5; D is undetermined. V lost 3 bases, J lost 5 bases, and 8 bases lay in between. The germline CDR1 and CDR2 sequences are SGHKS and YYEKEE (reference sequence). The CDR3 is made up of 12 amino acids. The CDR3 DNA sequence: TGTGCCAGCAGCTGGAACGGGGAGACCCAGTACTTC. This codes for CASSWNGETQYF.

The CDR3: CASTQGGSGNTEAFF. In DNA form, the CDR3 reads TGTGCCAGCACCCAGGGGGGGAGCGGGAACACTGAAGCTTTCTTT. This sequence joins TRBV6-1 and TRBJ1-1; 7 bases agree with TRBD1. This CDR3 comprises 15 residues. Unmatched junction bases numbered 9, after V lost 7 bases and J lost 1 base. The germline CDR1 and CDR2 sequences are MNHNS and SASEGT.

The rearrangement links TRBV3-1 to TRBJ1-6; TRBD1 matches at 7 bases. Germline CDR1 reads LGHDT; CDR2 reads YNNKEL (reference sequence). Germline trimming cut 4 bases from V and 10 bases from J; bases unmatched to any gene: 4. CDR3 length equals 13 residues. CDR3 coding DNA: TGTGCCAGCAGCCCAACAGGGGAATCACCCCTCCACTTT. Its protein is CASSPTGESPLHF.

The chain employs TRBV11-3 and TRBJ2-7; a possible D gene is TRBD1 (6 bases). Germline CDR1 is SGHNT and CDR2 is YENEEA. The CDR3 has 14 residues. Deletions cut 7 bases from V and 6 bases from J, with 19 bases between. The CDR3 DNA sequence: TGTGCCAGCACCTTGAGGGCCCCCAGGGGCGAGCAGTACTTC. As protein: CASTLRAPRGEQYF.

This clonotype was counted a few times. This chain joins TRBV10-3 and TRBJ2-2; D not certain. CDR3 length: 15 amino acids. Germline CDR1 is ENHRY and CDR2 is SYGVKD. V was trimmed by 3 bases and J by 3 bases, leaving 11 bases between them. The chain's CDR3 is CAISETGGDTGELFF. In DNA, the CDR3 is TGTGCCATCAGTGAAACTGGCGGAGACACCGGGGAGCTGTTTTTT.